The clone carrying this TCR beta chain was recorded once. This sample is part of a study of T cell responses to AZD1222 COVID-19 vaccine. Measured with immunoSEQ multiplex PCR; TCRdb has only the in-frame clones, and not every one. The sample yields about 140,000 clones, 85% to 90% seen once. Trimming left V 3 bases short and J 6 bases short, with 9 bases between. Germline V gene data show CDR1 as SNHLY and CDR2 as FYNNEI. This CDR3 is built from 13 residues. J is TRBJ2-1 and V is TRBV2, with D hard to call. This clonotype was obtained from an adult in good health. The sample in question was peripheral blood, obtained on day 0 of AZD1222 vaccination. This CDR3 is CASSDTSANEQFF. CDR3 DNA: TGTGCCAGCAGTGATACATCCGCCAATGAGCAGTTCTTC.